Included here is one T cell receptor beta chain sequence, with context. What antigen it recognizes has not been identified. No base quality values were provided; no much bigger clone lies one nucleotide off. These data are taken from a study of blood T cell repertoires in COVID-19 (dated by TCRdb to the early 2020s). For context, the study as a whole: Samples covering the acute and convalescent phases of COVID-19 were provided by collaborators in the United States, Italy and Spain. The sample metadata nearly always contained a de-identified subject ID, COVID-19 status, age in years and sex. The repertoires were made available in a free public database intended to serve as a resource for research on the immune response to SARS-CoV-2. Deeply sampled blood TCRbeta repertoires from subjects exposed to, actively infected with, or recovered from COVID-19 were included in the dataset. The samples were drawn from the first 160 participants of the ongoing ImmuneRACE study and from 1,254 subjects provided by 6 global collaborators. HLA class I and class II types, where available, came from metadata supplied by the sample provider rather than from assay-based typing. The material from the prospective study consisted of cDNA or gDNA derived from T cells, B-cell-depleted T cells, or PBMCs. Overall results and qualifications from the work: How much clinical and demographic metadata was included differed by source and by participant, and the metadata was provided uncurated.

Participants in the prospective study were aged about 18 to 89 years, lived in 20 to 25 United States geographic areas, and enrolled through a virtual design. Cohort assignment in the prospective study relied on participant-reported clinical history from a screening survey and a study questionnaire. ImmuneRACE Cohort 3 recovered participants were defined by two consecutive negative NP/OP PCR tests, healthcare professional clearance, or symptom resolution. In the prospective study, whole blood, serum and a nasopharyngeal or oropharyngeal swab were collected from each participant by mobile phlebotomists. Participants in the prospective study had the option to provide additional blood draws and questionnaires over a roughly two-month period. Prospective study blood samples were shipped either frozen or at room temperature before DNA extraction. Via the germline V gene, CDR1 is SGHTA and CDR2 FQGNSA. The CDR3 contains 16 residues, cysteine and phenylalanine counted. Of the read, only the CDR3 DNA is kept; its 48 bases are in frame from base 1. V loses 1 base of germline sequence and J loses 0 bases, and the interval between the two ends is 10 bases.

TCRbeta CDR3 regions were amplified from genomic DNA by means of the immunoSEQ Assay, a bias-controlled multiplex PCR. As for the original processing: Within the assay, amplification of reference gene primers was used to estimate how many nucleated cells each sample contained. To quantify the absolute abundance of each unique TCRbeta CDR3 rearrangement, sequence reads were collapsed and filtered. For each sample, productive Simpson clonality was calculated as the square root of Simpson's diversity index across productive rearrangements. The clones in this table, taken by TCRdb from immuneACCESS, are in-frame only. Not every clone is retained; where verified, under half of the shortfall comes from an unresolved V gene, and the cause of the rest is unknown. The DNA gave D and trimming, while V, J and clone size come from that table. Across this sample there are hundreds of thousands of clones, with 80% to 90% seen only once. In total, the top ten clones hold around 2% of the sample.

Material: PBMCs or T cells enriched from blood (not recorded which). This clonotype was obtained from a woman in her late teens or twenties who had recovered from COVID-19. The chain employs TRBV7-2 and TRBJ1-3, with the D gene too uncertain to name. The nucleotides are TGTGCCAGCAGCTTAGGTGGCCGATCCTCTGGAAACACCATATATTTT. Protein translation: CASSLGGRSSGNTIYF.